The sequence of this T cell receptor beta chain was determined in a study of blood T cell repertoires in COVID-19. For the study at large: The United States, Italy and Spain provided the acute and convalescent COVID-19 samples. The cDNA or gDNA used as material had been derived from T cells, B-cell-depleted T cells, or PBMCs.

In the source study's methods: Reference gene primers were amplified, and this amplification served to estimate nucleated cell counts. TCRdb's copy holds only in-frame clones and misses some; the assay was immunoSEQ multiplex PCR. V and J calls and clone size are given by that table; D and trimming were obtained from the DNA. The table lists about 140,000 clones, about four fifths of them singletons, with around 8.8% in the top ten. This receptor was taken from a human donor in a cohort sampled during active COVID-19. The sequenced material came from peripheral blood.

This chain's CDR3 is CASSLASAGGKLFF. The CDR3 coding sequence is TGTGCCAGCAGCTTAGCGTCGGCAGGAGGAAAACTGTTTTTT. This chain links TRBV7-9 with TRBJ1-4; no firm D call. With 0 bases removed from V and 10 bases from J, the gap between germline ends came to 12 bases. The CDR3 runs 14 residues. CDR1 is SEHNR, CDR2 FQNEAQ, per germline (reference sequence). The full variable domain, its missing parts supplied by reference TRBV7-9 and TRBJ1-4, is DTGVSQNPRHKITKRGQNVTFRCDPISEHNRLYWYRQTLGQGPEFLTYFQNEAQLEKSRLLSDRFSAERPKGSFSTLEIQRTEQGDSAMYLCASSLASAGGKLFFGSGTQLSVL.